The rows below give T cell receptor beta chains drawn from one sample of a study of cytomegalovirus exposure and HLA in healthy donors. Assay: immunoSEQ multiplex PCR; the TCRdb copy retains only in-frame clones and omits some. The sample records nearly 95,000 clones, over 55% being singletons. The specimen sequenced was PBMCs. The source is a woman in her twenties or thirties in good health and CMV-seronegative. Each CDR3 is given with its conserved first and last residue. Each record gives: J gene, clone size, V gene, D gene, CDR3 protein, CDR3 DNA. The D gene is left open where the match is weak. Size values are once, few and many counts, or a class for expanded clones, and some rows have none.

j_gene: TRBJ1-1; abundance: NA; v_gene: TRBV30; d_gene: TRBD1; CDR3aa: CAWSPTGVVATEAFF; CDR3nt: TGTGCCTGGAGTCCGACAGGGGTGGTGGCCACTGAAGCTTTCTTT
j_gene: TRBJ1-5; abundance: few; v_gene: TRBV2; d_gene: NA; CDR3aa: CASSQTGINQPQHF; CDR3nt: TGTGCCAGCAGCCAGACAGGAATCAATCAGCCCCAGCATTTT
j_gene: TRBJ2-5; abundance: few; v_gene: TRBV11-2; d_gene: NA; CDR3aa: CASSFQGGGETQYF; CDR3nt: TGTGCCAGCAGCTTCCAGGGTGGAGGGGAGACCCAGTACTTC
j_gene: TRBJ2-3; abundance: NA; v_gene: TRBV7-6; d_gene: NA; CDR3aa: CASSLGRGLGDTQYF; CDR3nt: TGTGCCAGCAGCTTAGGGCGGGGGCTGGGAGATACGCAGTATTTT
j_gene: TRBJ2-1; abundance: NA; v_gene: TRBV4-1; d_gene: NA; CDR3aa: CASSLQSSYNEQFF; CDR3nt: TGCGCCAGCAGCCTACAAAGCTCCTACAATGAGCAGTTCTTC
j_gene: TRBJ1-2; abundance: NA; v_gene: TRBV4-3; d_gene: NA; CDR3aa: CASRRQIQSNYGYTF; CDR3nt: TGCGCCAGCAGGAGACAGATACAATCTAACTATGGCTACACCTTC
j_gene: TRBJ2-7; abundance: NA; v_gene: TRBV4-1; d_gene: TRBD2; CDR3aa: CASSHLSGGASYEQYF; CDR3nt: TGCGCCAGCAGCCATCTTAGCGGGGGGGCATCCTACGAGCAGTACTTC
j_gene: TRBJ2-1; abundance: NA; v_gene: TRBV6-4; d_gene: TRBD2; CDR3aa: CASSRTSGGPNEQFF; CDR3nt: TGTGCCAGCAGTAGGACTAGCGGGGGTCCGAATGAGCAGTTCTTC
j_gene: TRBJ2-5; abundance: few; v_gene: TRBV21-1; d_gene: NA; CDR3aa: CASSSRDRFTETQYF; CDR3nt: TGTGCCAGCAGCTCCCGGGACAGGTTTACGGAGACCCAGTACTTC
j_gene: TRBJ1-1; abundance: few; v_gene: TRBV6-1; d_gene: NA; CDR3aa: CASSDRMNTEAFF; CDR3nt: TGTGCCAGCAGCGACAGAATGAACACTGAAGCTTTCTTT
j_gene: TRBJ1-3; abundance: NA; v_gene: TRBV28; d_gene: NA; CDR3aa: CASRIMRGGVGSGNTIYF; CDR3nt: TGTGCCAGCAGAATTATGCGCGGAGGAGTTGGTTCTGGAAACACCATATATTTT
j_gene: TRBJ1-5; abundance: few; v_gene: TRBV21-1; d_gene: NA; CDR3aa: CASSDRRLPNQPQHF; CDR3nt: TGTGCCAGCAGCGACAGGCGACTTCCCAATCAGCCCCAGCATTTT
j_gene: TRBJ2-7; abundance: NA; v_gene: TRBV18; d_gene: NA; CDR3aa: CASSRAGTLYEQYF; CDR3nt: TGTGCCAGCTCACGCGCCGGGACTCTCTACGAGCAGTACTTC
j_gene: TRBJ1-4; abundance: few; v_gene: TRBV6-1; d_gene: NA; CDR3aa: CASSEWVGEDHEKLFF; CDR3nt: TGTGCCAGCAGTGAGTGGGTCGGGGAAGACCACGAAAAACTGTTTTTT
j_gene: TRBJ2-1; abundance: NA; v_gene: TRBV29-1; d_gene: NA; CDR3aa: CSSGGTPYNEQFF; CDR3nt: TGCAGCTCCGGCGGGACCCCATACAATGAGCAGTTCTTC